Below, one T cell receptor (beta chain) is given with its context. The data were taken from a study of blood T cell repertoires in COVID-19. Generated by immunoSEQ multiplex PCR, the TCRdb table keeps only in-frame clones and is missing some. The data hold some 35,000 clones, with approximately 86% observed a single time. V lost 7 bases to trimming and J lost 6 bases; unmatched junction nucleotides: 6. Germline CDR1 is SGHAT and CDR2 is FQNNGV. The CDR3 has 14 residues. Sequences were obtained from peripheral blood. This chain uses TRBV11-2 with TRBJ2-1; TRBD2 matches at 10 bases. The sequence derives from a human donor in a cohort sampled during active COVID-19. Here the CDR3 reads CASTQAGGFNEQFF. CDR3 in DNA: TGTGCCAGCACCCAAGCGGGGGGGTTCAATGAGCAGTTCTTC.